Listed below are T cell receptor beta chains from one sample, sequenced in a study of shared clonotypes between healthy human individuals. The method was immunoSEQ multiplex PCR; TCRdb's version includes in-frame clones alone and lacks a portion of them. The sample includes fewer than 700,000 clones, roughly 96% of them seen just once. The sequenced material came from naive CD8+ T cells sorted from blood. These receptors all stem from a woman under 40 in good health. The CDR3 runs from the conserved cysteine through the conserved F or W. The D gene is left open where the match is weak. Where a row states a size, it is once, few, many or the class of an expanded clone; other rows omit it.

cdr3_nt: TGTGCCAGCAGAGGGACAGGGTCCGGGGAGCTGTTTTTT
cdr3_aa: CASRGTGSGELFF
clone_size: -
j_call: TRBJ2-2
cdr3_length: 13
d_call: TRBD1
v_call: TRBV6-4

cdr3_nt: TGTGCCAGCAGCCCCCCCGGGACTAGCACAGATACGCAGTATTTT
cdr3_aa: CASSPPGTSTDTQYF
clone_size: -
j_call: TRBJ2-3
cdr3_length: 15
d_call: -
v_call: TRBV13

cdr3_nt: TGTGCCAGCAGCCCCGATTTCGGACATCCCTACGAGCAGTACTTC
cdr3_aa: CASSPDFGHPYEQYF
clone_size: -
j_call: TRBJ2-7
cdr3_length: 15
d_call: -
v_call: TRBV11-2

cdr3_nt: TGTGCCAGCAGTTTATTTCCAAGCACAGATACGCAGTATTTT
cdr3_aa: CASSLFPSTDTQYF
clone_size: once
j_call: TRBJ2-3
cdr3_length: 14
d_call: -
v_call: TRBV27

cdr3_nt: TGTGCCAGTAGTATCCCAAAAAGTGGCATCACTAACTATGGCTACACCTTC
cdr3_aa: CASSIPKSGITNYGYTF
clone_size: -
j_call: TRBJ1-2
cdr3_length: 17
d_call: -
v_call: TRBV19

cdr3_nt: TGTGCCAGCAGCTTGGGACAGGGGAGCAATGAGCAGTTCTTC
cdr3_aa: CASSLGQGSNEQFF
clone_size: -
j_call: TRBJ2-1
cdr3_length: 14
d_call: TRBD1
v_call: TRBV11-2

cdr3_nt: TGTGCCAGCAGCACAGGACAGGGGGCCGGGGAGCTGTTTTTT
cdr3_aa: CASSTGQGAGELFF
clone_size: once
j_call: TRBJ2-2
cdr3_length: 14
d_call: TRBD1
v_call: TRBV7-9

cdr3_nt: TGTGCCAGCACCGCCGGGACTAGCGGGGCCGGGGAGCTGTTTTTT
cdr3_aa: CASTAGTSGAGELFF
clone_size: -
j_call: TRBJ2-2
cdr3_length: 15
d_call: TRBD2
v_call: TRBV27

cdr3_nt: TGTGCCAGCAGTTTAATCGGGACCGTTTACGAGCAGTACTTC
cdr3_aa: CASSLIGTVYEQYF
clone_size: -
j_call: TRBJ2-7
cdr3_length: 14
d_call: -
v_call: TRBV27

cdr3_nt: TGTGCCAGCAGCCTTGGACCCGGGACAGGGTCGATCTATGAGCAGTTCTTC
cdr3_aa: CASSLGPGTGSIYEQFF
clone_size: -
j_call: TRBJ2-1
cdr3_length: 17
d_call: TRBD1
v_call: TRBV28

cdr3_nt: TGTGCCAGCAGTGAAGGGCCAGCGGGCTACGAGCAGTACTTC
cdr3_aa: CASSEGPAGYEQYF
clone_size: -
j_call: TRBJ2-7
cdr3_length: 14
d_call: -
v_call: TRBV6-1

cdr3_nt: TGTGCCAGCAGGATAGGTTATCAGCCCCAGCATTTT
cdr3_aa: CASRIGYQPQHF
clone_size: -
j_call: TRBJ1-5
cdr3_length: 12
d_call: -
v_call: TRBV28

cdr3_nt: TGTGCCAGCAGTTACTCGATGGGACAGCGCTCCTACGAGCAGTACTTC
cdr3_aa: CASSYSMGQRSYEQYF
clone_size: -
j_call: TRBJ2-7
cdr3_length: 16
d_call: TRBD1
v_call: TRBV6-5

cdr3_nt: TGTGCCAGCCCGACCGGGACTAGCGGGAGACTGGGTTACGAGCAGTACTTC
cdr3_aa: CASPTGTSGRLGYEQYF
clone_size: -
j_call: TRBJ2-7
cdr3_length: 17
d_call: TRBD2
v_call: TRBV28

cdr3_nt: TGTGCCAGCAGCTTTACGGTGAACACTGAAGCTTTCTTT
cdr3_aa: CASSFTVNTEAFF
clone_size: -
j_call: TRBJ1-1
cdr3_length: 13
d_call: -
v_call: TRBV5-6

cdr3_nt: TGTGCCAGCAGCTTGAGGTTCGAGGCTAAAGGCGAGCAGTACTTC
cdr3_aa: CASSLRFEAKGEQYF
clone_size: -
j_call: TRBJ2-7
cdr3_length: 15
d_call: -
v_call: TRBV5-5

cdr3_nt: TGCGCCAGCAGTGAGGGGACAGGGATGAACGAGCAGTACTTC
cdr3_aa: CASSEGTGMNEQYF
clone_size: few
j_call: TRBJ2-7
cdr3_length: 14
d_call: TRBD1
v_call: TRBV10-1

cdr3_nt: TGTGCCAGCAGCCCCTCTGGGGGAAACACCATATATTTT
cdr3_aa: CASSPSGGNTIYF
clone_size: -
j_call: TRBJ1-3
cdr3_length: 13
d_call: -
v_call: TRBV28

cdr3_nt: TGTGCCAGCAGCTTAGTAGCGGGAGGGCCCGGGGAGCTGTTTTTT
cdr3_aa: CASSLVAGGPGELFF
clone_size: -
j_call: TRBJ2-2
cdr3_length: 15
d_call: TRBD2
v_call: TRBV7-9

cdr3_nt: TGTGCCAGCACGGGGAATACCTACAATGAGCAGTTCTTC
cdr3_aa: CASTGNTYNEQFF
clone_size: -
j_call: TRBJ2-1
cdr3_length: 13
d_call: -
v_call: TRBV7-8

cdr3_nt: TGTGCCAGCAGTCAGGGGGGAGTCTGGTCCTACGAGCAGTACTTC
cdr3_aa: CASSQGGVWSYEQYF
clone_size: -
j_call: TRBJ2-7
cdr3_length: 15
d_call: -
v_call: TRBV2

cdr3_nt: TGTGCCAGCAGGCGACTGAACACCGGGGAGCTGTTTTTT
cdr3_aa: CASRRLNTGELFF
clone_size: -
j_call: TRBJ2-2
cdr3_length: 13
d_call: -
v_call: TRBV6-5

cdr3_nt: TGCGCCAGCAGTGAGGGGACAGAGAACACTGAAGCTTTCTTT
cdr3_aa: CASSEGTENTEAFF
clone_size: -
j_call: TRBJ1-1
cdr3_length: 14
d_call: TRBD1
v_call: TRBV5-1

cdr3_nt: TGTGCCAGTAGCCCCAGACAGGATAGCAATCAGCCCCAGCATTTT
cdr3_aa: CASSPRQDSNQPQHF
clone_size: -
j_call: TRBJ1-5
cdr3_length: 15
d_call: -
v_call: TRBV19

cdr3_nt: TGTGCCTGGAGGCACGGGGAGCTGTTTTTT
cdr3_aa: CAWRHGELFF
clone_size: once
j_call: TRBJ2-2
cdr3_length: 10
d_call: -
v_call: TRBV30

cdr3_nt: TGTGCCACCACGGAGGGAGGGCAGTTCTTC
cdr3_aa: CATTEGGQFF
clone_size: -
j_call: TRBJ2-1
cdr3_length: 10
d_call: -
v_call: TRBV28

cdr3_nt: TGTGCCAGCAGTTCTAGCGGGAGGGCCTGGGAGACCCAGTACTTC
cdr3_aa: CASSSSGRAWETQYF
clone_size: -
j_call: TRBJ2-5
cdr3_length: 15
d_call: TRBD2
v_call: TRBV27

cdr3_nt: TGTGCCAGCAGTTTACCTCCCAGGGAAGGAGTCTATGGCTACACCTTC
cdr3_aa: CASSLPPREGVYGYTF
clone_size: -
j_call: TRBJ1-2
cdr3_length: 16
d_call: -
v_call: TRBV28

cdr3_nt: TGTGCCAGCAGCCTGGAGTACAGTTCCGGGGAGCTGTTTTTT
cdr3_aa: CASSLEYSSGELFF
clone_size: -
j_call: TRBJ2-2
cdr3_length: 14
d_call: -
v_call: TRBV7-9

cdr3_nt: TGTGCCACCCGGGGAGGGTTCAATGAGCAGTTCTTC
cdr3_aa: CATRGGFNEQFF
clone_size: -
j_call: TRBJ2-1
cdr3_length: 12
d_call: TRBD2
v_call: TRBV6-1

cdr3_nt: TGTGCCAGCAGCCCCGGGGACGGCGGCCGCTATGGCTACACCTTC
cdr3_aa: CASSPGDGGRYGYTF
clone_size: -
j_call: TRBJ1-2
cdr3_length: 15
d_call: -
v_call: TRBV7-9

cdr3_nt: TGTGCCAGCAGCTTAAGTCCTCGCACCGAGGTGTGCAATCAGCCCCAGCATTTT
cdr3_aa: CASSLSPRTEVCNQPQHF
clone_size: few
j_call: TRBJ1-5
cdr3_length: 18
d_call: -
v_call: TRBV7-3

cdr3_nt: TGTGCCAGCAGCGTAGGTGGGACCGGGGAGCTGTTTTTT
cdr3_aa: CASSVGGTGELFF
clone_size: -
j_call: TRBJ2-2
cdr3_length: 13
d_call: -
v_call: TRBV9

cdr3_nt: TGTGCCAGCAGTCGTGGATTCAACTCTGGAAACACCATATATTTT
cdr3_aa: CASSRGFNSGNTIYF
clone_size: -
j_call: TRBJ1-3
cdr3_length: 15
d_call: -
v_call: TRBV13

cdr3_nt: TGCGCCAGCAGTGAGAGACCTAGCGGGAGAGCCGAGCAGTACTTC
cdr3_aa: CASSERPSGRAEQYF
clone_size: -
j_call: TRBJ2-7
cdr3_length: 15
d_call: TRBD2
v_call: TRBV10-1

cdr3_nt: TGTGCCAGCAGCTTGGATGGGAACCAGCCCCAGCATTTT
cdr3_aa: CASSLDGNQPQHF
clone_size: -
j_call: TRBJ1-5
cdr3_length: 13
d_call: -
v_call: TRBV5-4

cdr3_nt: TGCAGCGTGGTCGGGGGACGTCCTGAAGCTTTCTTT
cdr3_aa: CSVVGGRPEAFF
clone_size: -
j_call: TRBJ1-1
cdr3_length: 12
d_call: -
v_call: TRBV29-1

cdr3_nt: TGTGCCAGCAGCTTGGGCGGGGACGAAAAACTGTTTTTT
cdr3_aa: CASSLGGDEKLFF
clone_size: -
j_call: TRBJ1-4
cdr3_length: 13
d_call: -
v_call: TRBV5-4

cdr3_nt: TGTGCCAGCAGTAATGGGGGGAGCTCCTACAATGAGCAGTTCTTC
cdr3_aa: CASSNGGSSYNEQFF
clone_size: -
j_call: TRBJ2-1
cdr3_length: 15
d_call: -
v_call: TRBV27

cdr3_nt: TGTGCCAGTATGGGGACACTGAACACCGGGGAGCTGTTTTTT
cdr3_aa: CASMGTLNTGELFF
clone_size: -
j_call: TRBJ2-2
cdr3_length: 14
d_call: -
v_call: TRBV19

cdr3_nt: TGCGCCAGCAGCCAAGGGGCCGGACTAGCCAAAAACATTCAGTACTTC
cdr3_aa: CASSQGAGLAKNIQYF
clone_size: -
j_call: TRBJ2-4
cdr3_length: 16
d_call: -
v_call: TRBV4-1

cdr3_nt: TGTGCCAGCAGTTGGGCGGTAGATAGCAATCAGCCCCAGCATTTT
cdr3_aa: CASSWAVDSNQPQHF
clone_size: -
j_call: TRBJ1-5
cdr3_length: 15
d_call: -
v_call: TRBV28

cdr3_nt: TGTGCCAGTAGTATAGATCCGCCAGGGTTTGGCACTGAAGCTTTCTTT
cdr3_aa: CASSIDPPGFGTEAFF
clone_size: -
j_call: TRBJ1-1
cdr3_length: 16
d_call: -
v_call: TRBV19

cdr3_nt: TGTGCCAGCAGCTCCCCGACTAGCGGGAGTTACGAGCAGTACTTC
cdr3_aa: CASSSPTSGSYEQYF
clone_size: -
j_call: TRBJ2-7
cdr3_length: 15
d_call: TRBD2
v_call: TRBV7-9

cdr3_nt: TGTGCCAGCTCAGACGTTTCCTACGAGCAGTACTTC
cdr3_aa: CASSDVSYEQYF
clone_size: few
j_call: TRBJ2-7
cdr3_length: 12
d_call: -
v_call: TRBV18

cdr3_nt: TGTGCCAGCAGTGGTGGGCCAGGGGACCTCTCTGGAAACACCATATATTTT
cdr3_aa: CASSGGPGDLSGNTIYF
clone_size: -
j_call: TRBJ1-3
cdr3_length: 17
d_call: -
v_call: TRBV2